The T cell receptor beta chain under discussion was sequenced for a study of spatial heterogeneity in lung cancer. Turning to the study itself: In raw reads, more than nine appearances on average were recorded for each unique TCR and UMI combination.

The study's findings and limits: More often at tumor resection than at routine follow-up, ubiquitous expanded tumor TCRs were detected in the blood.

Germline V gene sequence: CDR1 DFQATT, CDR2 SNEGSKA (reference sequence). This CDR3 spans 16 amino acids. Specified time point: blood at routine non-recurrence follow-up after resection. The sequenced material consisted of unsorted whole RNA from tumor, nontumor lung or frozen PBMC. A word on this clonotype: Its cognate antigen is unknown. Germline is not matched at one junction end, which may reflect a read error.

MiXCR was run by TCRdb on the 5' RACE reads, yielding one entry per CDR3 protein. The table has some 46,000 distinct CDR3 sequences, 12% seen once. The source of this sequence is a male donor with early-stage non-small cell lung cancer. This sample comprised PBMCs, obtained at follow-up. V and J are TRBV20-1 and TRBJ2-7; D possibly corresponds to TRBD1 (6 bases). The CDR3 sequence: CSSSPTGYDVTGELYF. DNA of the CDR3: TGCAGTTCCTCCCCGACAGGTTACGACGTGACCGGGGAGCTGTACTTC.